Shown below are 5 T cell receptor beta chains from a single sample sequenced in a study of spatial heterogeneity in lung cancer. This sample's time point: sample taken at primary tumor resection. A single record per CDR3 protein comes from TCRdb applying MiXCR to the 5' RACE reads. The sample has tens of thousands of distinct CDR3 sequences, about an eighth seen once. Material: PBMCs, obtained at surgery. The receptors derive from a male donor with early-stage non-small cell lung cancer.

This clonotype was seen a few times. CDR3 region: CASSLERESTDTQYF. The CDR3 coding sequence is TGCGCCAGCAGCTTGGAGCGGGAGTCGACAGATACGCAGTATTTT. V usage is TRBV5-1 and J usage is TRBJ2-3; 8 bases fit TRBD2. V shed 0 bases, J shed 3 bases, and the junction held 3 bases outside the gene matches. The CDR3 is 15 amino acids. The germline gives CDR1 SGHRS, CDR2 YFSETQ.

The chain has TRBV5-4 and TRBJ2-7; 10 bases map to TRBD1. The CDR3 extends over 15 amino acids. Germline-derived CDR1 and CDR2 are SGHNT and YYREEE (reference sequence). V was pared by 4 bases and J by 6 bases, with 10 bases of the junction left unmatched. The CDR3 loop reads CASSSPLGQGTEQYF. The DNA for the CDR3 is TGTGCCAGCAGCAGCCCCTTGGGACAGGGGACCGAGCAGTACTTC.

To note about this clonotype: Here the CDR3 omits its conserved ending phenylalanine or tryptophan, so a read error is the likely source. The DNA is left out, because the CDR3 cannot be placed on it with certainty; the CDR3 is given as TCRdb lists it. The chain is built from TRBV7-9 and TRBJ2-7; the table names TRBD2, a call not compared with the DNA. The germline gives CDR1 SEHNR, CDR2 FQNEAQ (reference sequence). The CDR3 totals 12 residues, both ends included. CDR3 sequence reads: CASSLDLARAVL.

This clonotype was counted between two and nine times. J is TRBJ2-7 and V is TRBV9; no clear D. Germline lookup yields CDR1 SGDLS and CDR2 YYNGEE. The CDR3 spans 14 residues. Trimming removed 0 bases from V and 0 bases from J, with 7 bases in between. CDR3 coding DNA: TGTGCCAGCAGCGTAGGTGGCGACTCCTACGAGCAGTACTTC. It codes for CASSVGGDSYEQYF.

This clonotype has a handful of counts. The chain employs TRBV18 and TRBJ1-1, with TRBD1 as a possible D gene (5 bases). The CDR3 has 14 amino acids. Trimming stripped 3 bases from V and 7 bases from J, with 15 bases between. Germline loops: CDR1 KGHSH, CDR2 LQKENI. CDR3 loop: CASSPGAQQGEAFF. The CDR3 coding sequence is TGTGCCAGCTCACCCGGGGCACAGCAAGGTGAAGCTTTCTTT.